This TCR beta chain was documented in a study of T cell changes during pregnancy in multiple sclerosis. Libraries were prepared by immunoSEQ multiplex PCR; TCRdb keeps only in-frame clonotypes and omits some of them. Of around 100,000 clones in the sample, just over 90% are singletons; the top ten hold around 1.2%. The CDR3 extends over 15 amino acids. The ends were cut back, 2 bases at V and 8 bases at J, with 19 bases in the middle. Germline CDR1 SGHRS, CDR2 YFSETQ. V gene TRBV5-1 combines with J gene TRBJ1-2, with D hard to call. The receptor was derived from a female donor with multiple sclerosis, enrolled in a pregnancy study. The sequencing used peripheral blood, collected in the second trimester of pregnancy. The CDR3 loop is CASSLTGGTPMGYTF. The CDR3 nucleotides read TGCGCCAGCAGCTTAACTGGCGGAACCCCTATGGGCTACACCTTC.